The sequence of this T cell receptor (beta chain) was determined in a study of blood T cell repertoires in COVID-19. For the study at large: T cells, B-cell-depleted T cells, or PBMCs supplied cDNA or gDNA.

Trimming stripped 9 bases from V and 2 bases from J, with 16 bases between. Per the germline V gene, CDR1 is LNHDA and CDR2 is SQIVND (reference sequence). The CDR3 is 15 amino acids. Assay: immunoSEQ multiplex PCR; the TCRdb copy retains only in-frame clones and omits some. The sample holds around 100,000 clones, approximately 91% seen once. The chain recombines TRBV19 with TRBJ2-2; D possibly corresponds to TRBD1 (5 bases). The receptor's source is a human donor with active COVID-19. The donor label of this sample is uncertain. Sequencing used peripheral blood. Here the CDR3 DNA reads TGTGCCAGCACATTAACAGGAGATAACACCGGGGAGCTGTTTTTT. This encodes CASTLTGDNTGELFF.